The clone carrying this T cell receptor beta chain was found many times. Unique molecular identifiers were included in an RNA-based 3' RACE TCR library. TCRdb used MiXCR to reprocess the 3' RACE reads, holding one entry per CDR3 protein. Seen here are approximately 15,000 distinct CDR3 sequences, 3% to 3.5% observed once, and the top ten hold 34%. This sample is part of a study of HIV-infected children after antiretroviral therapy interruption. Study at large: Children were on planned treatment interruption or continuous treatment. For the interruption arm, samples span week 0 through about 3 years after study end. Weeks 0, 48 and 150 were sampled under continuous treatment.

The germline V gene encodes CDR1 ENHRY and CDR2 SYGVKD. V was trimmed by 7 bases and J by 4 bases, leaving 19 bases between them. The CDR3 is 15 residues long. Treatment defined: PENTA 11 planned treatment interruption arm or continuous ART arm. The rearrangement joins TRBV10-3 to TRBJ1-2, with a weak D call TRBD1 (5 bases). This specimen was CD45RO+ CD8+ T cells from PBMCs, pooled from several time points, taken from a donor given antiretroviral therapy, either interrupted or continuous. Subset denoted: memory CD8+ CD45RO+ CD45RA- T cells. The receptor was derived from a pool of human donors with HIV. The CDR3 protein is CAITTLQGSGYGYTF. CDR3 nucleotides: TGTGCCATCACCACCCTTCAGGGCTCGGGCTATGGCTACACCTTC.